This TCR beta chain comes out of a study of PD-L1 blockade in urothelial cancer. This clone is medium-sized by share. This table comes from immunoSEQ multiplex PCR, and its TCRdb copy is limited to in-frame clones, with some not included. Of about 24,000 clones in the sample, around 85% were seen once. Sequencing used PBMCs, obtained around atezolizumab (anti-PD-L1) treatment. The clonotype was recovered from a man in his fifties with urothelial cancer.

The CDR3 spells CASSDRVGSPLHF. CDR3 DNA sequence: TGTGCCAGCAGTGACAGGGTCGGTTCACCCCTCCACTTT. This sequence joins TRBV6-6 and TRBJ1-6; 7 nucleotides line up with TRBD1. Germline loops: CDR1 MNHNY, CDR2 SVGAGI (reference sequence). Germline trimming cut 5 bases from V and 9 bases from J; bases unmatched to any gene: 4. The CDR3 consists of 13 residues.